Below, one TCR beta chain is given with its context. The antigen is unknown. These data come from a study of monozygotic twins with inflammatory bowel disease. Study-wide results and limits: Between concordant and discordant twins, repertoire similarity failed to differ, a result that limited power may explain.

TCR libraries each used approximately 3,500 ng of total RNA. One entry per CDR3 protein, without DNA, is what TCRdb gives after re-calling the 5' RACE reads. Found here are about 85,000 distinct CDR3 sequences; the top ten clones hold approximately 7.4%. There are 12 residues in the CDR3. CDR1 and CDR2 (germline): SGHRS, YFSETQ. The chain has TRBV5-1 and TRBJ1-3. Sequencing used blood. This TCR came from a human donor with ulcerative colitis or Crohn's disease, or a healthy co-twin of an affected twin (not recorded which). The CDR3 sequence is CASRDSGNTIYF.